These 7 T cell receptor beta chains share one sample of origin, sequenced in a study of T cells expressing NK-cell markers (dated by TCRdb to 2020 to 2021). Receptor amplification or capture employed 5' RACE. These reads were obtained on an Illumina HiSeq 2000. Each entry corresponds to one CDR3 protein sequence from reads that TCRdb reprocessed, and DNA is not given. This sample's table carries approximately 110,000 distinct CDR3 sequences. The ten largest make up about 18% of the sample. Sequencing input: blood T cells: a sorted CD56 or NKG2C T cell subset, CD4+ or CD8+ T cells, or bulk PBMC T cells (not recorded which). These TCRs come from a woman between 18 and 70 years old in good health.

The chain uses TRBV3-1 and TRBJ2-5; TCRdb reports TRBD1, a call that lacks DNA to check it against. Looked up from germline, CDR1 is LGHDT and CDR2 is YNNKEL (reference sequence). This CDR3 is 15 amino acids long. CDR3 residues: CASSPEGRNQETQYF.

V gene TRBV5-5 combines with J gene TRBJ1-2; absent DNA, TCRdb's TRBD1 call cannot be checked. The germline CDR1 and CDR2 sequences are SGHKS and YYEKEE (reference sequence). The CDR3 length is 13 residues. CDR3 region: CASSLWGDDGYTF.

The rearrangement uses TRBV30 and TRBJ2-7; TCRdb's assignment of TRBD1 cannot be checked, as there is no DNA. CDR1 and CDR2 (germline): GTSNPN, SVGIG (reference sequence). The CDR3 sequence is 15 residues long. CDR3 in amino acids: CAWTSGTGASYEQYF.

The CDR3 reads CASSPPHQGQETQYF. The chain links TRBV11-2 to TRBJ2-5; absent DNA, TCRdb's TRBD2 call cannot be checked. The length of the CDR3 is 15 residues. Germline-derived CDR1 and CDR2 are SGHAT and FQNNGV.

The chain couples TRBV29-1 to TRBJ1-1; TCRdb proposes TRBD1, but this gene call is untestable without DNA. In germline, CDR1 is SQVTM, CDR2 ANQGSEA. The CDR3 sequence is 12 residues long. CDR3 sequence: CSVVAGRTAAFF.

This chain joins TRBV29-1 and TRBJ2-3. The CDR3 has 14 amino acids. The germline V gene has CDR1 SQVTM and CDR2 ANQGSEA. CDR3 residues: CSVANIGLTDTQYF.

This sequence joins TRBV6-2 or TRBV6-3 and TRBJ2-2; TCRdb names TRBD1, which stays unverified in the absence of DNA. This CDR3 is 14 amino acids long. CDR1 MNHEY and CDR2 SVGEGT come from the germline V gene. The CDR3 reads CASSYAGASGELFF.